Listed below are T cell receptor beta chains from one sample, sequenced in a study of CD8 T cells in ankylosing spondylitis. TCRdb called the 5' RACE reads again in MiXCR, with one record for every CDR3 protein. Seen here are fewer than 200,000 distinct CDR3 sequences, about 16% observed once, and the top ten hold about 8.2%. Sequencing used blood, either unsorted or a sorted T cell fraction (not recorded which). These receptors were taken from a male donor with ankylosing spondylitis or in good health (not recorded which). The CDR3 runs from the conserved cysteine through the conserved F or W. A D gene is named only where the DNA matches it firmly. Only part of the rows carry a size: once, few, many, or a class if the clone is expanded.

TRBJ2-2 | . | TRBD2 | TRBV20-1 | CSARATGRTNTGELFF | TGCAGTGCTAGAGCCACCGGGAGGACGAACACCGGGGAGCTGTTTTTT
TRBJ1-1 | . | . | TRBV19 | CASSRQLNTEAFF | TGTGCCAGTAGCAGACAGTTAAACACTGAAGCTTTCTTT
TRBJ1-3 | once | . | TRBV18 | CASSNRDIGNTIYF | TGTGCCAGCTCAAACCGGGACATCGGCAACACCATATATTTT
TRBJ1-1 | . | . | TRBV3-1 | CASSPLRRGNTEAFF | TGTGCCAGCAGCCCGCTTAGGAGAGGGAACACTGAAGCTTTCTTT
TRBJ1-5 | many | . | TRBV20-1 | CSASYRGWNQPQHF | TGCAGTGCTAGTTACCGGGGTTGGAATCAGCCCCAGCATTTT
TRBJ1-1 | many | TRBD1 | TRBV20-1 | CSARDPGTGLAEAFF | TGCAGTGCTAGAGATCCCGGGACAGGGTTGGCTGAAGCTTTCTTT
TRBJ2-7 | few | TRBD2 | TRBV7-2 | CASSSRLADYEQYF | TGTGCCAGCAGCTCCCGACTAGCGGACTACGAGCAGTACTTC
TRBJ2-2 | many | . | TRBV15 | CATAWYTGELFF | TGTGCCACCGCTTGGTACACCGGGGAGCTGTTTTTT
TRBJ2-7 | . | TRBD2 | TRBV4-1 | CASSQDAGLAQSYEQYF | TGCGCCAGCAGCCAAGACGCGGGACTAGCCCAATCATACGAGCAGTACTTC
TRBJ1-6 | few | . | TRBV20-1 | CSPFPLHF | TGCAGCCCTTTTCCCCTCCACTTT
TRBJ1-3 | . | . | TRBV5-1 | CASSLDNGNTIYF | TGCGCCAGCAGCTTGGACAATGGAAACACCATATATTTT
TRBJ1-2 | . | . | TRBV28 | CASRERYGYTF | TGTGCCAGCAGGGAACGATATGGCTACACCTTC
TRBJ2-3 | few | . | TRBV6-5 | CASSWSGRRTDTQYF | TGTGCCAGCAGCTGGAGCGGGCGACGCACAGATACGCAGTATTTT
TRBJ2-3 | . | . | TRBV12-3/TRBV12-4 | CASSLTPSTDTQYF | TGTGCCAGCAGTTTAACGCCGAGCACAGATACGCAGTATTTT
TRBJ2-7 | many | . | TRBV28 | CASSIGATTSYEQYF | TGTGCCAGCAGTATTGGCGCTACCACCTCCTACGAGCAGTACTTC
TRBJ1-2 | many | . | TRBV5-1 | CASSPGQGPYGYTF | TGCGCCAGCAGCCCAGGACAAGGACCCTATGGCTACACCTTC
TRBJ2-1 | . | TRBD2 | TRBV12-3/TRBV12-4 | CASSPTGGVYNEQFF | TGTGCCAGCAGCCCGACGGGAGGGGTATACAATGAGCAGTTCTTC
TRBJ2-1 | many | . | TRBV20-1 | CSAREITGTSYNEQFF | TGCAGTGCTAGGGAGATAACGGGAACCTCCTACAATGAGCAGTTCTTC
TRBJ2-4 | few | TRBD1 | TRBV6-1 | CASSRRQTGLLAKNIQYF | TGTGCCAGCAGTCGACGCCAGACAGGGCTTCTAGCCAAAAACATTCAGTACTTC
TRBJ2-2 | few | . | TRBV5-3 | CARSLAERPGLDTGELFF | TGTGCCAGAAGCTTGGCCGAACGCCCAGGGTTGGACACCGGGGAGCTGTTTTTT
TRBJ1-5 | many | . | TRBV28 | CASSLRSQPQHF | TGTGCCAGCAGTTTGAGGAGTCAGCCCCAGCATTTT
TRBJ2-7 | once | TRBD1 | TRBV29-1 | CSVMTGEYHEQYF | TGCAGCGTGATGACAGGGGAGTACCACGAGCAGTACTTC
TRBJ1-6 | once | TRBD1 | TRBV20-1 | CSARVLPGQGASDNNSPLHF | TGCAGTGCTAGAGTCCTACCGGGACAGGGGGCCTCTGATAATAATTCACCCCTCCACTTT
TRBJ2-7 | . | . | TRBV2 | CASTQSGQPHEQYF | TGTGCCAGCACTCAGTCGGGTCAGCCCCACGAGCAGTACTTC
TRBJ1-1 | . | TRBD1 | TRBV18 | CASSPTGDRDAFF | TGTGCCAGCTCACCGACCGGGGACAGGGATGCTTTCTTT
TRBJ2-3 | . | TRBD1 | TRBV29-1 | CSAGDREIDTQYF | TGCAGCGCCGGGGACAGGGAGATAGATACGCAGTATTTT
TRBJ2-1 | . | TRBD1 | TRBV5-1 | CASSLRTGGDEQFF | TGCGCCAGCAGCCTTCGGACAGGGGGCGATGAGCAGTTCTTC
TRBJ2-7 | . | . | TRBV20-1 | CSAKPGSHEQYF | TGCAGTGCTAAGCCGGGCTCCCACGAGCAGTACTTC
TRBJ2-5 | many | . | TRBV2 | CASSDRGLGVARDQETQYF | TGTGCCAGCAGTGATAGGGGACTGGGAGTAGCGAGGGATCAAGAGACCCAGTACTTC
TRBJ1-1 | few | . | TRBV28 | CASSDQGIHGTEAFF | TGTGCCAGCAGTGACCAAGGGATCCACGGCACTGAAGCTTTCTTT
TRBJ2-1 | . | TRBD1 | TRBV12-3/TRBV12-4 | CASTEGQNCNEQFF | TGTGCCAGCACCGAGGGACAGAATTGCAATGAGCAGTTCTTC
TRBJ1-5 | few | TRBD1 | TRBV2 | CASRVQGIGQPQHF | TGTGCCAGCAGGGTACAGGGGATAGGTCAGCCCCAGCATTTT
TRBJ2-6 | few | . | TRBV10-3 | CAISPGDSGANVLTF | TGTGCCATCAGTCCAGGGGACTCTGGGGCCAACGTCCTGACTTTC
TRBJ2-5 | . | . | TRBV5-1 | CASSFQRDQETQYF | TGCGCCAGCAGCTTCCAGCGGGACCAAGAGACCCAGTACTTC